The rows below give T cell receptor beta chains drawn from one sample of a study of blood T cell repertoires in COVID-19. Method: immunoSEQ multiplex PCR; TCRdb's copy keeps in-frame clones and lacks some. The sample has fewer than 250,000 clones; 65% to 85% are singletons. Sequencing input: PBMCs or T cells enriched from blood (not recorded which). The source of these receptors is a woman aged 25 to 39 who had recovered from COVID-19. CDR3s include the opening cysteine and the closing phenylalanine or tryptophan. The D gene is left open where the match is weak. Expanded clones get a size class; other rows say once, few or many, or leave the size out.

V	J	size	D	DNA	CDR3
TRBV5-1	TRBJ1-1	-	TRBD1	TGCGCCAGCAGCTTGGGGACAGGCCAACCCGCGAACACTGAAGCTTTCTTT	CASSLGTGQPANTEAFF
TRBV3-1/TRBV3-2	TRBJ1-6	-	-	TGTGCCAGCAGCCAGAAACAGGATTCACCCCTCCACTTT	CASSQKQDSPLHF
TRBV28	TRBJ1-1	-	-	TGTGCCAGCAGTTATACCGGGTACACTGAAGCTTTCTTT	CASSYTGYTEAFF
TRBV5-1	TRBJ2-5	-	TRBD2	TGCGCCAGCAGCGGAATAGCGGGAGAGACCCAGTACTTC	CASSGIAGETQYF
TRBV11-1	TRBJ2-1	-	TRBD1	TGTGCCAGCAGCCCGGGACAGGGGGCGCAGAATGAGCAGTTCTTC	CASSPGQGAQNEQFF
TRBV28	TRBJ2-1	-	TRBD2	TGTGCCAGCATCCCCGGGGGGGCGAGGGATGAGCAGTTCTTC	CASIPGGARDEQFF
TRBV25-1	TRBJ1-6	-	-	TGTGCCAGCAGTGAAACGCTTAGGCGGATCGATTCACCCCTCCACTTT	CASSETLRRIDSPLHF
TRBV2	TRBJ2-7	-	-	TGTGCCAGCAGTGCCCAATCTATGGTGGGGCTCGAGCAGTACTTC	CASSAQSMVGLEQYF
TRBV7-9	TRBJ2-7	-	-	TGTGCCAGCAGCACCTACAGGTCACTCTACGAGCAGTACTTC	CASSTYRSLYEQYF
TRBV25-1	TRBJ1-2	-	TRBD1	TGTGCCAGCAGTAACGACAGGGGATATGGCTACACCTTC	CASSNDRGYGYTF
TRBV4-1	TRBJ1-1	-	-	TGCGCCAGCAGCCAAGACGCGGGGTCGTACACTGAAGCTTTCTTT	CASSQDAGSYTEAFF
TRBV28	TRBJ1-6	-	TRBD1	TGTGCCAGCACCCTCGACAGGGCCGGGAGCTCCTATAATTCACCCCTCCACTTT	CASTLDRAGSSYNSPLHF
TRBV5-4	TRBJ2-5	-	TRBD2	TGTGCCAGCAGCTCGGCTTTGCGGGGGGGCCAAGAGACCCAGTACTTC	CASSSALRGGQETQYF
TRBV18	TRBJ1-5	-	-	TGTGCCAGCTCACCAGACAGGATCCAGCCCCAGCATTTT	CASSPDRIQPQHF
TRBV19	TRBJ1-1	-	-	TGTGCCAGTAGTATTAGACACTCCGTGGACACTGAAGCTTTCTTT	CASSIRHSVDTEAFF
TRBV7-8	TRBJ1-5	-	-	TGTGCCAGCAGCTTATATCCCACACCTTTGCTTGGTAGCAATCAGCCCCAGCATTTT	CASSLYPTPLLGSNQPQHF
TRBV6-1	TRBJ1-3	-	-	TGTGCCAGCAGTGAACGGGGATCTGGAAACACCATATATTTT	CASSERGSGNTIYF
TRBV5-1	TRBJ1-3	once	-	TGCGCCAGCAGCTTGGTCGCAGGTACCTCTGGAAACACCATATATTTT	CASSLVAGTSGNTIYF
TRBV6-5	TRBJ1-1	-	-	TGTGCCAGCAGTTACGCGGATAAAGCTTTCTTT	CASSYADKAFF
TRBV20-1	TRBJ2-1	-	-	TGCAGCCGCCCAGGGTCCAATGAGCAGTTCTTC	CSRPGSNEQFF
TRBV5-1	TRBJ1-3	once	-	TGCGCCAGCAGCTCCGCTCTTGGACAGCACTCTGGAAACACCATATATTTT	CASSSALGQHSGNTIYF
TRBV2	TRBJ1-6	-	-	TGTGCCAGCAGTACCACCCGGGACTATAATTCACCCCTCCACTTT	CASSTTRDYNSPLHF
TRBV4-2	TRBJ1-5	-	-	TGTGCCAGCAGCCAAGATCCGGGGGTTAGCAATCAGCCCCAGCATTTT	CASSQDPGVSNQPQHF
TRBV3-1/TRBV3-2	TRBJ1-4	-	TRBD1	TGTGCCAGCAGCCATGGGGGACGGACAGGGAATGAAAAACTGTTTTTT	CASSHGGRTGNEKLFF
TRBV5-6	TRBJ2-7	-	-	TGTGCCAGCAGCTCCAGTTACGAGCAGTACTTC	CASSSSYEQYF
TRBV9	TRBJ2-3	few	-	TGTGCCAGCAGCGTAGTATCCAGCGAAGATACGCAGTATTTT	CASSVVSSEDTQYF
TRBV2	TRBJ2-3	-	TRBD2	TGTGCCAGCAGCCTCTTGACTAGCGGGGGGACAGATACGCAGTATTTT	CASSLLTSGGTDTQYF
TRBV11-2	TRBJ1-2	-	-	TGTGCCAGCAGCCGCCTCGCCGGGTCTAACTATGGCTACACCTTC	CASSRLAGSNYGYTF
TRBV27	TRBJ2-7	-	TRBD2	TGTGCCAGCAAAGTAGCGGGAAGCGAGCAGTACTTC	CASKVAGSEQYF
TRBV27	TRBJ2-2	-	TRBD2	TGTGCCAGCAGGCCCGGGACTAGCGGGGGCGGGACCGGGGAGCTGTTTTTT	CASRPGTSGGGTGELFF
TRBV6-5	TRBJ1-3	-	-	TGTGCCAGCAGGGGCGGGAGTCCGGCGGGTAGCACCATATATTTT	CASRGGSPAGSTIYF
TRBV5-4	TRBJ2-5	-	-	TGTGCCAGCAGCTTGTTTGGGACACATAAAGAGACCCAGTACTTC	CASSLFGTHKETQYF
TRBV11-1	TRBJ1-1	once	-	TGTGCCAGCAGTCTCAGGCCAGGGGTCGCCACTGAAGCTTTCTTT	CASSLRPGVATEAFF
TRBV4-1	TRBJ2-2	-	-	TGCGCCAGCAGCCAGTACCCTCGCCCCAGGGCATACGGGGAGCTGTTTTTT	CASSQYPRPRAYGELFF
TRBV28	TRBJ2-7	-	TRBD1	TGTGCCAGCCACAAAACAGGGGGCTCTCTCCACGAGCAGTACTTC	CASHKTGGSLHEQYF
TRBV28	TRBJ1-4	-	TRBD1	TGTGCCAGCAGTTCCCCGACCGGGACAGGGGTGAAAAAACTGTTTTTT	CASSSPTGTGVKKLFF
TRBV2	TRBJ1-6	-	TRBD1	TGTGCCAGCAGAGCGGGACAGGGGGCTTCACCCCTCCACTTT	CASRAGQGASPLHF
TRBV18	TRBJ1-1	few	-	TGTGCCAGCTCATGGGGGACTTCGGGGAACACTGAAGCTTTCTTT	CASSWGTSGNTEAFF
TRBV5-6	TRBJ1-1	-	TRBD1	TGTGCCAGCAGCCTGCGGCGAACAGGGGGCACTGAAGCTTTCTTT	CASSLRRTGGTEAFF
TRBV9	TRBJ1-3	-	TRBD1	TGTGCCAGCAGCGTAGCTCATGGACAGGGGACCGCTGGAAACACCATATATTTT	CASSVAHGQGTAGNTIYF
TRBV3-1/TRBV3-2	TRBJ1-1	many	-	TGTGCCAGCAGCCAAGCCGGGACCGGGGACAAGGCTGAAGCTTTCTTT	CASSQAGTGDKAEAFF
TRBV5-5	TRBJ1-6	-	TRBD1	TGTGCCAGCAGTGGGACAGGCATCTATAATTCACCCCTCCACTTT	CASSGTGIYNSPLHF
TRBV2	TRBJ1-5	-	TRBD1	TGTGCCAGCAGTTTCCGACAGGGATTAGGAAATCAGCCCCAGCATTTT	CASSFRQGLGNQPQHF
TRBV2	TRBJ2-6	-	-	TGTGCCAGCAGTGAAGGAGGGTCCGGGGCCAACGTCCTGACTTTC	CASSEGGSGANVLTF
TRBV18	TRBJ1-3	-	-	TGTGCCAGCTCACCACTTCAAGTACTTTCTGGAAACACCATATATTTT	CASSPLQVLSGNTIYF
TRBV10-1	TRBJ1-1	-	TRBD1	TGCGCCAGCAGCCCCGGGACAGGGTTGACTGAAGCTTTCTTT	CASSPGTGLTEAFF
TRBV11-1	TRBJ2-7	-	TRBD2	TGTGCCAGCAGCTCCTGGGGAGGGGCCTACGAGCAGTACTTC	CASSSWGGAYEQYF
TRBV28	TRBJ1-5	-	-	TGTGCCAGCAGGATCTTATCACTTACTAGCAATCAGCCCCAGCATTTT	CASRILSLTSNQPQHF
TRBV12-3/TRBV12-4	TRBJ1-2	-	TRBD1	TGTGCCAGCAGGCTGGGACAGGGTTTTGGCTACACCTTC	CASRLGQGFGYTF
TRBV25-1	TRBJ2-1	-	-	TGTGCCAGCAGTGAATCCGGTAGCTCCTACAATGAGCAGTTCTTC	CASSESGSSYNEQFF
TRBV28	TRBJ2-7	-	-	TGTGCCAGCAGCCCACGGGGGACCTACGAGCAGTACTTC	CASSPRGTYEQYF
TRBV19	TRBJ1-5	-	TRBD1	TGTGCCAGTCAATATGACAGGGGGCGCGGGATCAATCAGCCCCAGCATTTT	CASQYDRGRGINQPQHF